This record looks at one T cell receptor (beta chain) sequence and its context. Its binding antigen is unknown. The record has no base qualities; no much larger clone is one base away. This record comes from a study of control samples from healthy donors and cancer patients (dated by TCRdb to the early 2020s). Library preparation used the immunoSEQ multiplex PCR assay. TCRdb limited this immuneACCESS table to in-frame rearrangements with V and J called. A share of clones is missing; checked studies link under half to unresolved V genes, and the rest is unexplained. Counted in this sample were about 110,000 clones; roughly 90% of them appeared once. In total, the top ten clones hold approximately 3.7% of the sample. The TCR sequence derives from a woman aged 55 to 70 with lung cancer. The sequencing input was PBMCs.

The nucleotide sequence is TGTGCCAGCAGCCAAGCCGACATATGGAACTATGGCTACACCTTC. This encodes CASSQADIWNYGYTF. The chain employs TRBV3-1 (or the pseudogene TRBV3-2) and TRBJ1-2; the D gene cannot be named for sure. V gives up 1 base and J gives up 2 bases, and the segment between their germline ends measures 11 bases. The CDR3 sequence holds 15 residues, the cysteine and phenylalanine included. The only DNA kept is the CDR3, 45 bases in frame from the first base. For CDR1 and CDR2, the germline V gene (reference sequence) lists LGHDT and YNNKEL.